Each of the 16 T cell receptor beta chains below was sequenced from the same sample in a study of regulatory T cells in long-lasting Graves disease. The TCR beta library used iRepertoire HTBI primers with Arm-PCR amplification of CDR3. Using its own MiXCR run on the multiplex PCR reads, TCRdb lists one record per CDR3 protein. The sample carries hundreds of thousands of distinct CDR3 sequences, around 17% recorded once. Specified time point: newly diagnosed GD, antithyroid drugs for less than 3 months. RNA isolated from PBMCs was used to make the TCR library. The same sample was also studied in work on T cells in Graves' hyperthyroidism and ophthalmopathy.

The source material was peripheral blood mononuclear cells (PBMCs), sampled at new diagnosis, from a patient treated with antithyroid drugs. These receptor sequences come from a woman in her twenties or thirties with Graves disease.

This clonotype was seen at least ten times. The V gene is TRBV28, the J gene TRBJ2-5; D is perhaps TRBD1 (6 bases). In germline, CDR1 is MDHEN, CDR2 SYDVKM. V lost 7 bases, J lost 2 bases, and 20 bases lay in between. CDR3 size: 16 residues. The CDR3 spells CASTPVSQGRQETQYF. The DNA of the CDR3 is TGTGCCAGCACCCCCGTTTCCCAGGGGCGTCAAGAGACCCAGTACTTC.

This clonotype was counted ten times or more. This chain links TRBV20-1 with TRBJ2-7; perhaps TRBD1 as D (6 bases). Trimming pared 6 bases from V and 3 bases from J, leaving 12 bases between. Per germline, CDR1 DFQATT and CDR2 SNEGSKA (reference sequence). The CDR3 totals 12 residues. The CDR3 bases are TGCAGTGCCGGGACAACCCTCTACGAGCAGTACTTC. Translation gives CSAGTTLYEQYF.

This clonotype was seen many times. The rearrangement uses TRBV11-1 and TRBJ2-5, with TRBD2 matching over 7 bases. V dropped 1 base and J dropped 2; count of bases not matched to a gene: 10. Germline-derived CDR1 and CDR2 are SGHAT and FQDESV (reference sequence). This CDR3 is built from 17 residues. CDR3 region: CASSLGSTSSTQETQYF. CDR3 nucleotide sequence: TGTGCCAGCAGCTTAGGCTCGACTAGCTCTACTCAAGAGACCCAGTACTTC.

The chain recombines TRBV12-5 with TRBJ1-3, with D perhaps matching TRBD1 (5 bases). The V and J ends lost 6 bases and 0 bases respectively, with 9 bases between them. This CDR3 spans 14 amino acids. The germline gives CDR1 LGHNT, CDR2 FRNRAP. The CDR3 here is CASGYGASGNTIYF. The CDR3 DNA sequence: TGTGCTAGTGGCTATGGGGCCTCTGGAAACACCATATATTTT.

This clonotype has a handful of counts. CDR3: CASSIVHRGTEQFF. CDR3 sequence (DNA): TGTGCCAGTAGTATCGTCCACAGGGGCACTGAGCAGTTCTTC. The V call is TRBV19, the J call TRBJ2-1; TRBD1 agrees at 7 bases. Germline V gene sequence: CDR1 LNHDA, CDR2 SQIVND (reference sequence). The CDR3 length is 14 residues. V lost 3 bases to trimming and J lost 9 bases; unmatched junction nucleotides: 8.

Of note for this clonotype: This may come from a read error, since a much larger clone is one base off. The CDR3 does not close with the conserved phenylalanine or tryptophan, likely indicating a read error. The chain links TRBV2 to TRBJ2-1; 7 bases are a match to TRBD1. The CDR3 covers 15 residues. V shed 6 bases, J shed 4 bases, and the junction held 9 bases outside the gene matches. Germline V CDR1 and CDR2: SNHLY, FYNNEI. The CDR3 protein is CASSKGTVSYNEQFS. In DNA form, the CDR3 reads TGTGCCAGCAGCAAAGGGACAGTGAGTTACAATGAGCAGTTCTCC.

This clonotype was recorded at least ten times. In DNA, the CDR3 is TGTGCCAGCTCACTACTCCCCGGGACAGGGTCCGACGAGCAGTACTTC. Translating gives CASSLLPGTGSDEQYF. The chain joins TRBV18 to TRBJ2-7; 9 nucleotides agree with TRBD1. V shed 4 bases and J 5 bases; nucleotides not matched to a gene: 12. From germline, CDR1 is KGHSH and CDR2 LQKENI. This CDR3 is built from 16 residues.

This clonotype was seen more than once but under ten times. The gene calls are TRBV20-1 and TRBJ2-7; TRBD2 aligns across 9 bases. In germline, CDR1 is DFQATT, CDR2 SNEGSKA (reference sequence). The V gene end was trimmed by 0 bases and the J gene end by 0 bases; junction bases not matched to a gene: 12. This CDR3 comprises 18 residues. The CDR3 DNA reads as TGCAGTGCTAGAGATGGCATTGGGCTAGCGGGATTCTCCTACGAGCAGTACTTC. This encodes CSARDGIGLAGFSYEQYF.

At least ten counts were recorded for this clonotype. The chain employs TRBV18 and TRBJ2-7; D may be TRBD2 (6 bases). The V end lost 4 bases, the J end lost 2 bases, and 15 bases lay between the germline ends. The CDR3 consists of 15 residues. Germline-derived CDR1 and CDR2 are KGHSH and LQKENI. DNA for the CDR3: TGTGCCAGCTCACTTTCTCGGACGGGAGCCTACGAGCAGTACTTC. It encodes CASSLSRTGAYEQYF.

Regarding this clonotype: Its ends do not fully match the called genes, so a read error is possible. The genes are TRBV28 and TRBJ2-1, with TRBD2 as a possible D gene (5 bases). The CDR3 spans 15 residues. The V gene's germline CDR1 is MDHEN and CDR2 SYDVKM. CDR3: CVSSLTGMGIYEQFF. The CDR3 region has the DNA TGTGTCAGCAGTTTAACGGGGATGGGTATCTATGAGCAGTTCTTC.

This clonotype was observed many times. V gene TRBV6-5 combines with J gene TRBJ1-2; 8 nucleotides match TRBD1. From germline, CDR1 is MNHEY and CDR2 SVGAGI. Unmatched junction bases numbered 4, after V lost 4 bases and J lost 6 bases. This CDR3 comprises 13 residues. The CDR3 DNA reads TGTGCCAGCAGTTTCGGACAGGGAGATGGCTACACCTTC. Translating it yields CASSFGQGDGYTF.

This clonotype was seen many times. This chain joins TRBV5-5 and TRBJ2-7; D gene unclear. This CDR3 comprises 15 residues. The germline V gene encodes CDR1 SGHKS and CDR2 YYEKEE (reference sequence). Trimming shortened V by 2 bases and J by 6 bases, and 18 bases separated the two germline ends. This CDR3 reads CASSFSVPATAEQYF. CDR3 bases: TGTGCCAGCAGCTTCAGTGTACCAGCGACCGCCGAGCAGTACTTC.

The chain combines TRBV6-5 with TRBJ2-2, with TRBD1 matching 10 bases. Germline values: CDR1 MNHEY, CDR2 SVGAGI. V was pared by 2 bases and J by 5 bases, with 8 bases of the junction left unmatched. The CDR3 contains 17 residues. The CDR3 here is CASSYNRPGQGTGELFF. The CDR3 nucleotides read TGTGCCAGCAGTTACAACCGTCCGGGACAGGGGACCGGGGAGCTGTTTTTT.

This clonotype was detected ten times or more. The gene calls are TRBV28 and TRBJ1-2; D not certain. CDR3 length: 16 residues. Germline lookup yields CDR1 MDHEN and CDR2 SYDVKM. V lost 6 bases and J 7 bases, leaving 24 bases between the germline ends. Written as DNA, the CDR3 is TGTGCCAGCAGCCACCATAGTATCTCTCCAGGCCGTGGCTACACCTTC. This gives the protein CASSHHSISPGRGYTF.

The V call is TRBV6-1, the J call TRBJ2-1; D remains ambiguous. The CDR3 consists of 16 residues. Trimming left V 2 bases short and J 0 bases short, with 11 bases between. Germline V lookup: CDR1 MNHNS, CDR2 SASEGT. The CDR3 sequence is CASSEWTLSSYNEQFF. The CDR3 region has the DNA TGTGCCAGCAGTGAATGGACGTTAAGCTCCTACAATGAGCAGTTCTTC.

As regards this clonotype: This may be a read error: a much more frequent sequence differs by one nucleotide. The V call is TRBV11-2, the J call TRBJ1-6; D is possibly TRBD1 (5 bases). This CDR3 comprises 17 residues. Germline V gene data show CDR1 as SGHAT and CDR2 as FQNNGV. CDR3 sequence reads: CASSQELGRAYNSPPHF. DNA for the CDR3: TGTGCCAGCAGCCAAGAACTAGGCAGGGCCTATAATTCACCCCCCCACTTT.